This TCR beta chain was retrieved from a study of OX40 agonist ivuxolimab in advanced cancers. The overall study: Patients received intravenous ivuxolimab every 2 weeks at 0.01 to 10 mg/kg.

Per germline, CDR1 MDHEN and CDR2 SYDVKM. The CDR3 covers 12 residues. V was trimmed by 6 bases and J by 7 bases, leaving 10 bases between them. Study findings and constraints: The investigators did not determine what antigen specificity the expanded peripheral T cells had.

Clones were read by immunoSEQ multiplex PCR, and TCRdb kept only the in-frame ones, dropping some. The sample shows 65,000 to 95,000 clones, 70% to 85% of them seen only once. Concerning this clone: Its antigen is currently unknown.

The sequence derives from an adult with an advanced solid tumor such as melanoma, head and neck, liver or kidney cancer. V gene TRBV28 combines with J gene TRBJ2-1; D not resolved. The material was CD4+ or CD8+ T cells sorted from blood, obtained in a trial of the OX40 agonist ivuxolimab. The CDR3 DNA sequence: TGTGCCAGCAGGCAACCTTATAATGAGCAGTTCTTC. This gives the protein CASRQPYNEQFF.